This is a list of T cell receptor beta chains from one sample in a study of cytomegalovirus exposure and HLA in healthy donors. Assay used: immunoSEQ multiplex PCR; TCRdb lists only in-frame clones, some missing. Of 100,000 to 150,000 clones listed, roughly four fifths are singletons. The sample comprised PBMCs. These receptors were obtained from a male donor in good health and CMV-seropositive. CDR3s include the opening cysteine and the closing phenylalanine or tryptophan. A D gene is named only where the DNA matches it firmly. Clone sizes are given selectively: once, few, many, or a class where the clone is expanded.

d_gene	j_gene	v_gene	abundance	CDR3nt	CDR3aa
TRBD1	TRBJ2-7	TRBV4-2	NA	TGTGCCAGCAGCCAAGATCACGGGACAGGGTACGAGCAGTACTTC	CASSQDHGTGYEQYF
NA	TRBJ2-2	TRBV4-2	NA	TGTGCCAGCAGCCAAGGCCAGGTCCCCGGGGAGCTGTTTTTT	CASSQGQVPGELFF
TRBD2	TRBJ2-5	TRBV5-4	once	TGTGCCAGCAGCTTGGGGTCCGGACTAGCGGAGCAAGAGACCCAGTACTTC	CASSLGSGLAEQETQYF
NA	TRBJ1-1	TRBV7-9	few	TGTTCCAGCAGCTTTCCGAACCAGGGAACTGCTGAAGCTTTCTTT	CSSSFPNQGTAEAFF
TRBD2	TRBJ2-7	TRBV9	NA	TGTGCCAGCAGCGTAGGGACTAGCGGATACTACGAGCAGTACTTC	CASSVGTSGYYEQYF
TRBD1	TRBJ1-1	TRBV10-3	NA	TGTGCCTCCAGGCCCGGGACAGGGGGAAGTTACACTGAAGCTTTCTTT	CASRPGTGGSYTEAFF
TRBD2	TRBJ2-3	TRBV7-3	NA	TGTGCCAGCAGCTCACCGGGACTAGCGGGGGACGGTAGATCTTCAGATACGCAGTATTTT	CASSSPGLAGDGRSSDTQYF
TRBD1	TRBJ1-1	TRBV19	NA	TGTGCCAGTAGTCTCTCGGGACAGGGGGCGATTGGCACTGAAGCTTTCTTT	CASSLSGQGAIGTEAFF
NA	TRBJ2-1	TRBV28	once	TGTGCCAGCAGTTTACCCGATGGGGGCGTTAAGAATGAGCAGTTCTTC	CASSLPDGGVKNEQFF
TRBD1	TRBJ1-1	TRBV28	NA	TGTGCCAGCGTAAACAGGGGGGCTTTCTTT	CASVNRGAFF
TRBD1	TRBJ2-1	TRBV18	NA	TGTGCCAGCTCACCTCCCGGGACAGACTACAATGAGCAGTTCTTC	CASSPPGTDYNEQFF
NA	TRBJ1-2	TRBV5-5	NA	TGTGCCAGCAGCTTAGTGACAGGCCATGATGGCTACACCTTC	CASSLVTGHDGYTF
TRBD1	TRBJ2-7	TRBV29-1	NA	TGCAGCGTGCTTAGTTCTGTACGGACAGGGGGCGGCTACGAGCAGTACTTC	CSVLSSVRTGGGYEQYF
TRBD2	TRBJ2-1	TRBV6-6	few	TGTGCCAGCAGTAACCCCCTAGCGGGAGGAGTCTATGAGCAGTTCTTC	CASSNPLAGGVYEQFF
NA	TRBJ2-4	TRBV19	NA	TGTGCCAGTAGTCCTCAGCGACAGATAGCCAAAAACATTCAGTACTTC	CASSPQRQIAKNIQYF
TRBD2	TRBJ2-3	TRBV10-3	few	TGTGCCATCAGTGACTTAGCGGGGGGTTCGGATACGCAGTATTTT	CAISDLAGGSDTQYF
TRBD2	TRBJ2-7	TRBV28	NA	TGTGCCAGCAGTTTCCTTCTCGGACTAGCGGGAGGCACCTACGAGCAGTACTTC	CASSFLLGLAGGTYEQYF
NA	TRBJ2-7	TRBV15	NA	TGTGCCACCAGCGGACGGGGGACCTACGAGCAGTACTTC	CATSGRGTYEQYF
NA	TRBJ2-3	TRBV20-1	NA	TGCAGTGCCTCGACTGGAGATACGCAGTATTTT	CSASTGDTQYF
NA	TRBJ2-1	TRBV7-2	NA	TGTGCCAGCAGTCCGTTCGGGGATGAGCAGTTCTTC	CASSPFGDEQFF
NA	TRBJ2-7	TRBV1	NA	TGCACCAGCAGCCAAGAGGTCCGGAGGCAGGGGGCCACCTACGAGCAGTACTTC	CTSSQEVRRQGATYEQYF
TRBD2	TRBJ2-7	TRBV7-2	NA	TGTGCCAGCAGCTTAGTAAAGGGACTAGTCATCCCGTCGTCCTACGAGCAGTACTTC	CASSLVKGLVIPSSYEQYF
TRBD1	TRBJ2-7	TRBV4-1	NA	TGCGCCAGCAGCCAAACCCACAGGGGGTCCTACGAGCAGTACTTC	CASSQTHRGSYEQYF
TRBD1	TRBJ1-2	TRBV7-2	NA	TGTGCCAGCAGCTCATCCGACAGGGGGCACTATGGCTACACCTTC	CASSSSDRGHYGYTF
TRBD2	TRBJ2-3	TRBV7-3	NA	TGTGCCAGCAGCACCTCAGCGGGAGGTAGCACAGATACGCAGTATTTT	CASSTSAGGSTDTQYF
TRBD2	TRBJ2-3	TRBV19	NA	TGTGCCACTACATCGGGAAGCGGGAGGTCAGATACGCAGTATTTT	CATTSGSGRSDTQYF
NA	TRBJ2-1	TRBV11-2	NA	TGTGCCAGCAGCCCGACGGAGGGGAATCGGAATGAGCAGTTCTTC	CASSPTEGNRNEQFF
NA	TRBJ1-1	TRBV10-3	NA	TGTGCCATCAGTGGGTTACAGGTTATGAACACTGAAGCTTTCTTT	CAISGLQVMNTEAFF
TRBD2	TRBJ2-3	TRBV28	NA	TGTGCCAGCAGTTCGGGACTAGCGGGAGTGGTCGATACGCAGTATTTT	CASSSGLAGVVDTQYF
NA	TRBJ2-5	TRBV9	NA	TGTGCCAGCAGCAACGTACCTAGGGGGGGGACCCAGTACTTC	CASSNVPRGGTQYF
TRBD2	TRBJ2-1	TRBV19	NA	TGTGCCAGTAGTATGGGGCTAGCGGGAGGGTATGAGCAGTTCTTC	CASSMGLAGGYEQFF
NA	TRBJ2-7	TRBV5-6	NA	TGTGCCAGCAGCTCGATACAGGGTTACGAGCAGTACTTC	CASSSIQGYEQYF
TRBD1	TRBJ2-7	TRBV6-5	NA	TGTGCCAGCAGTTGGGGACAGTCCTGGGCGGGCTACGAGCAGTACTTC	CASSWGQSWAGYEQYF
NA	TRBJ2-7	TRBV5-5	NA	TGTGCCAGCAGCCCGGACGGAGGGGGCGTAACCTACGAGCAGTACTTC	CASSPDGGGVTYEQYF
NA	TRBJ2-3	TRBV9	NA	TGTGCCAGCAGCGTCCCCAGGGGGGGCACAGATACGCAGTATTTT	CASSVPRGGTDTQYF
TRBD1	TRBJ2-2	TRBV28	once	TGTGCCAGCACGACAGGGGCGAACACCGGGGAGCTGTTTTTT	CASTTGANTGELFF
NA	TRBJ2-1	TRBV19	once	TGTGCCAGTAGTCCCCGGACAGAGAACAATGAGCAGTTCTTC	CASSPRTENNEQFF
NA	TRBJ2-6	TRBV7-2	NA	TGTGCCAGCGCGCCCTCGGACTGGGCCAACGTCCTGACTTTC	CASAPSDWANVLTF
NA	TRBJ2-1	TRBV25-1	NA	TGTGCCAGCAGTGGCAGGACTTCCTTCACCTACAATGAGCAGTTCTTC	CASSGRTSFTYNEQFF
TRBD2	TRBJ2-7	TRBV9	NA	TGTGCCAGCAGCGTCTCAGCGGGAGGTGTCTACGAGCAGTACTTC	CASSVSAGGVYEQYF
NA	TRBJ1-4	TRBV2	NA	TGTGCCAGCAGTTTCCGAAGACCCGGGTGGGTAGATGAAAAACTGTTTTTT	CASSFRRPGWVDEKLFF
TRBD2	TRBJ2-1	TRBV29-1	NA	TGCAGCGCCACTAGCGGGAGCTTCAATGAGCAGTTCTTC	CSATSGSFNEQFF
NA	TRBJ1-3	TRBV6-5	NA	TGTGCCAGCATAGCCAGCGTCCCCACGGGAAACACCATATATTTT	CASIASVPTGNTIYF
NA	TRBJ1-5	TRBV18	NA	TGTGCCAGCTCACCACCATCCGGGAACAATCAGCCCCAGCATTTT	CASSPPSGNNQPQHF
NA	TRBJ2-1	TRBV7-9	few	TGTGCCAGCAGCTTCGGGCTAGCAAGGTATGAGCAGTTCTTC	CASSFGLARYEQFF
NA	TRBJ2-7	TRBV6-6	NA	TGTGCCAGCAGTTACTCGACGGGTCACTCCTACGAGCAGTACTTC	CASSYSTGHSYEQYF
NA	TRBJ2-7	TRBV21-1	NA	TGTGCCAGCAGCAAAGGACATCCGGGACAGAGCTCCTACGAGCAGTACTTC	CASSKGHPGQSSYEQYF
NA	TRBJ2-2	TRBV4-3	NA	TGCGCCAGCAGCCAAGATCAGGGGGGGGAGCTGTTTTTT	CASSQDQGGELFF
TRBD1	TRBJ1-4	TRBV28	NA	TGTGCCAGCAGTCCGATCACAGGGGGGGATGAAAAACTGTTTTTT	CASSPITGGDEKLFF
NA	TRBJ2-7	TRBV5-6	NA	TGTGCCAGCAGCTTGGTAGAGGTCTCCTACGAGCAGTACTTC	CASSLVEVSYEQYF
TRBD2	TRBJ2-1	TRBV7-3	few	TGTGCCAGCAGCTCCGGACTAGCGGGAGATGAGCAGTTCTTC	CASSSGLAGDEQFF
TRBD1	TRBJ2-1	TRBV7-2	NA	TGTGCCAGCAGCTTAACCGGGACAGGGTACAATGAGCAGTTCTTC	CASSLTGTGYNEQFF
TRBD2	TRBJ2-1	TRBV7-3	NA	TGTGCCAGCAGCTCGAGTCTTTGGACTAGCGGGAGTTTAAATGAGCAGTTCTTC	CASSSSLWTSGSLNEQFF
TRBD1	TRBJ2-7	TRBV13	once	TGTGCCAGCAGCCACCGGGACAGGGGAAGAGACGAGCAGTACTTC	CASSHRDRGRDEQYF